Listed below are T cell receptor beta chains from one sample, sequenced in a study of blood T cells in healthy people across ages. TCRdb reprocessed the 5' RACE reads via MiXCR and lists one record per CDR3 protein. This sample has hundreds of thousands of distinct CDR3 sequences, with just under 25% found just once. The sample also formed part of further work on T cells of mothers and their children.

The sequenced material came from blood. The receptors come from a boy aged 10-17 years in good health. The CDR3 runs from the conserved cysteine through the conserved F or W.

CDR3aa,v_gene,j_gene
CSALTGQPSYEQYF,TRBV20-1,TRBJ2-7
CASSIKGPSPYNEQFF,TRBV19,TRBJ2-1
CASSQDVGSSYEQYF,TRBV14,TRBJ2-7
CASSYGTGDGYTF,TRBV5-6,TRBJ1-2
CASSPSASELGNTQYF,TRBV12-3/TRBV12-4,TRBJ2-3
CASSLTSGSPSSGANVLTF,TRBV7-3,TRBJ2-6
CASSLALSFPQETQYF,TRBV7-9,TRBJ2-5
CASRRTVTQETQYF,TRBV2,TRBJ2-5
CSVALGTSPNEQFF,TRBV29-1,.
CASSYSAVGELFF,TRBV6-2/TRBV6-3,TRBJ2-2
CASSLRTGKDSPLHF,TRBV12-3/TRBV12-4,TRBJ1-6
CSASEREVRSYNEQFF,TRBV20-1,TRBJ2-1
CASRPVWQGIPSDEQYF,TRBV6-6,TRBJ2-7
CSARVQGSQPQHF,TRBV20-1,TRBJ1-5
CSANQLERSTDTQYF,TRBV29-1,TRBJ2-3
CASSVEGGGSVYEQYF,TRBV9,.
CASAMWTDQQFF,TRBV7-9,TRBJ2-1
CASDNPNTGELFF,TRBV12-3/TRBV12-4,TRBJ2-2
CASSPLDAQFF,TRBV12-3/TRBV12-4,.
CSARGTSKTYNEQFF,TRBV20-1,TRBJ2-1
CSAGDRVESSGANVLTF,TRBV29-1,TRBJ2-6
CASSQDWKGADYEQYF,TRBV4-3,TRBJ2-7